Sequencing of this T cell receptor beta chain was carried out in a study of cytomegalovirus exposure and HLA in healthy donors. Study-level information: Some 85 million unique TCRs, all from HLA-typed donors, were included in an early release of the data. Genotyping of hundreds of donors showed that approximately 83% belonged to the Caucasian-associated ancestry cluster. Overall study findings and caveats: With high specificity and sensitivity, the classifier reportedly diagnosed cytomegalovirus status. Listed as cytomegalovirus-associated were over 150 TCR beta chains.

Primers: 60 Vbeta forward and 13 Jbeta reverse. TCRdb keeps only in-frame clones here, not all; method: immunoSEQ multiplex PCR. The sample data list some 180,000 clones. A note on this clone: Its target is unknown.

J was trimmed by 3 bases and V by 1 base; bases with no gene match: 9. The CDR3 extends over 18 amino acids. Germline V gene lookup returns CDR1 KGHSH and CDR2 LQKENI. The material sequenced was PBMCs. The sequence came from a man under 40 in good health and CMV-seronegative. The chain has TRBV18 and TRBJ1-6; TRBD1 matches at 7 bases. The CDR3 DNA sequence: TGTGCCAGCTCACCACGTATTTCGACAGGGATCTATAATTCACCCCTCCACTTT. Translating gives CASSPRISTGIYNSPLHF.